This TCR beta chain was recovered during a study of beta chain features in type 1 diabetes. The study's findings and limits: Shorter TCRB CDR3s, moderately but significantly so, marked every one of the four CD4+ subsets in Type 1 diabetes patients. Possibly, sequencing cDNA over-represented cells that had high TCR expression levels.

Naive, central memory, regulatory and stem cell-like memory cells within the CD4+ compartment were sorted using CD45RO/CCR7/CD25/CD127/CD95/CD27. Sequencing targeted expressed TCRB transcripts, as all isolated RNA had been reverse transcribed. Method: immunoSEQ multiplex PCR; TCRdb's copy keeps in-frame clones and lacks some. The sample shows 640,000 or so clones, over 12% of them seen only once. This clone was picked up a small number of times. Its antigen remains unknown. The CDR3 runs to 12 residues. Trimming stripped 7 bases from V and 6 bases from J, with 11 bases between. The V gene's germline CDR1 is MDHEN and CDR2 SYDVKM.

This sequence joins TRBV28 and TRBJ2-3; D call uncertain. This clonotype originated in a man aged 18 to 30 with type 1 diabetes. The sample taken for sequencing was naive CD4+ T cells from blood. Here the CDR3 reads CASKVALDTQYF. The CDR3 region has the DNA TGTGCCAGCAAAGTAGCCCTGGATACGCAGTATTTT.